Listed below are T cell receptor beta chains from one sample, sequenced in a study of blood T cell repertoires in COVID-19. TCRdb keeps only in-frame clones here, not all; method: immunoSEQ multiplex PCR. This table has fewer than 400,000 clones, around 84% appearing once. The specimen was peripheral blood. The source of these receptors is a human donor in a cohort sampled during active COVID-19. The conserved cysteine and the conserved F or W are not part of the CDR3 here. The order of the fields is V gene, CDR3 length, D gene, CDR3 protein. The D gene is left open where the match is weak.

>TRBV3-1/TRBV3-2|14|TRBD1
ASSADRTGSGNTIY
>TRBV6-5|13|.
ASARRESGANVLT
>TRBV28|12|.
ASSLPQGGQPQH
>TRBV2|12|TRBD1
ASRLQGVDYGYT
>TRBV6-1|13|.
ASSESVTGPDTQY
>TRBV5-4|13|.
ASSLVPGVFYEQY
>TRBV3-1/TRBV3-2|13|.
ASSSLAASSYEQY
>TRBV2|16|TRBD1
ASREPGQRNFHRETQY
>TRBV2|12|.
ASSERWLAYEQY
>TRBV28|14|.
ASSLLGDSDDTEAF
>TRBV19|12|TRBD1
ASKKQGAGETQY
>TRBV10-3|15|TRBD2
AISGTSGSSNTGELF
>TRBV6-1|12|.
ASSETGDYNEQF
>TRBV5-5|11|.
ASIPLQEETQY
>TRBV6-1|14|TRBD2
ASSALSGGFIYEQY
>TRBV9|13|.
ASSVGTFSKETQY
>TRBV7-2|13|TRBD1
ASSLNLDRGVEQY
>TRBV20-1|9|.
SASPGETQY
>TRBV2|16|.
ARVKQEGARTPGLGYT
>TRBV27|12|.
ASSGYGGNYGYT
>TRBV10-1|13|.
ASSEASDSSPTQY
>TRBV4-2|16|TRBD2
ASSHALNLADQTYEQY
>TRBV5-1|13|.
ASSPASQAGNTIY
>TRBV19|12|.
ASSIGRFAETQY
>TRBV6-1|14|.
ASSEAVSLGDYGYT
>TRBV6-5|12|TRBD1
ASSQQGIPPVST
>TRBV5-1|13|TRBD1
ASSLAGTQSGGYT
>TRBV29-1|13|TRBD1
SVVRPDRGGYGYT
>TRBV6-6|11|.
ASNRGRNTEAF
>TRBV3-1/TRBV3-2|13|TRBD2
ASSFLAGGRDTQY
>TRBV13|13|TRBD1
ASSLDQGGNTEAF
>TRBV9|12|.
ASSVQVNGGEQF
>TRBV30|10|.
AWSTSSYEQY
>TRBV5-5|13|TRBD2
ASSSGRVPAYEQY
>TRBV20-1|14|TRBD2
SASYTSGAGTDTQY
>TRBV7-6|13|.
ASSLAAGDNSPLH
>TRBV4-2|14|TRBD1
ASSQQRQGTGGELF
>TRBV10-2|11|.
ASSDSAYNEQF
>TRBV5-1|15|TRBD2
ASSLTWTSGWANEQF
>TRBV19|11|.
ASSRQVSYEQY
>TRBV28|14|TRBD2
ASRPSGTPLAYEQY
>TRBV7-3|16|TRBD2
ASSPDLVGGGRDNEQF
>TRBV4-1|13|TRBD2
ASSQSGGLQETQY
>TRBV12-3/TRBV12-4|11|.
ASSLRSSYEQY
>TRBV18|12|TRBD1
ASSPNRGSTEAF
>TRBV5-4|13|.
ASSLDPDSQETQY
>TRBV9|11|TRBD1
ASSEGAGGEQY
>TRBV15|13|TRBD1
ATSTRTGGNTEAF
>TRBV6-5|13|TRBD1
ASTQSGQGLYGYT
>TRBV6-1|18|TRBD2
ASSEQPLSGGAGTTDTQY
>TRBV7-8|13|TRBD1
ASSLETGSRHEQY
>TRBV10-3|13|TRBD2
AISLAGELYNEQF
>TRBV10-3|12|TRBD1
AISDRGQGTEAF